The entry below describes one T cell receptor beta chain. The record originates from a study of cytomegalovirus exposure and HLA in healthy donors. The germline V gene encodes CDR1 KGHSH and CDR2 LQKENI. Unmatched junction bases numbered 4, after V lost 1 base and J lost 4 bases. CDR3 length: 17 amino acids. The primer mix had 60 Vbeta and 13 Jbeta primers. The protocol was immunoSEQ multiplex PCR, while the TCRdb copy is restricted to in-frame clones and leaves out a portion. Of about 160,000 clones in the sample, 65% to 90% are singletons; the top ten hold over 1.5%. The TCR originated in a woman under 30 in good health and CMV-seronegative. The specimen sequenced was PBMCs. The chain combines TRBV18 with TRBJ2-7; TRBD2 matches 16 bases. The CDR3 DNA reads as TGTGCCAGCTCACCACTGGGACTAGCGGGGGGGCCGTACGAGCAGTACTTC. Its protein product is CASSPLGLAGGPYEQYF.